Given below is one T cell receptor (beta chain) in context. Its antigen is unknown. This entry is derived from a study of shared clonotypes between healthy human individuals. Profiling relied on immunoSEQ multiplex PCR, and the TCRdb table lists in-frame clones only, not all of them. The data contain some 2,500,000 clones, roughly 93% of them singletons. Germline CDR1 is SGHNT and CDR2 is YYREEE (reference sequence). V shed 3 bases, J shed 3 bases, and the junction held 2 bases outside the gene matches. The CDR3 sequence is 14 residues long. Overall study results and limits: Represented diversity (both genetic and exposure-history) was limited by the small number of donors. The study found lower generation probabilities in non-shared clonotypes than in those shared by all four donors. Clonotypes that were shared across a few donors made up 4% to 6% of naive CD4 clonotypes.

The chain couples TRBV5-4 to TRBJ1-3; the match to TRBD1 covers 8 bases. The sequence derives from a man younger than 30 in good health. Some clones in this sample may be carry-over from other donors' samples. Sequencing was done on a sample of naive CD4+ T cells from PBMCs. Subset: CD45RA+ positively selected. The CDR3 bases are TGTGCCAGCAGCTCGGGACAGGATGGAAACACCATATATTTT. Translated, it gives CASSSGQDGNTIYF. The complete variable domain, with remaining parts taken from reference TRBV5-4 and TRBJ1-3, reads ETGVTQSPTHLIKTRGQQVTLRCSSQSGHNTVSWYQQALGQGPQFIFQYYREEENGRGNFPPRFSGLQFPNYSSELNVNALELDDSALYLCASSSGQDGNTIYFGEGSWLTVV.